The sequence of this T cell receptor beta chain was determined in a study of human T cells and chemical hapten exposure. Regarding time point: patch test 3, about 24 weeks after DPC sensitization. Specified treatment: therapeutic diphenylcyclopropenone sensitization with weekly scalp DPC. Total RNA was isolated from unfractionated whole blood. Germline CDR1 MNHEY, CDR2 SMNVEV (reference sequence). CDR3 length: 14 amino acids. V lost 7 bases and J 1 base, leaving 13 bases between the germline ends. TCRdb ran MiXCR on the RACE reads and lists one entry per CDR3 protein. The data contain roughly 150,000 distinct CDR3 sequences, approximately 30% of them singletons. Study conclusions and caveats: Having alopecia, the donors may differ immunologically from healthy people. Significantly more large CDR3 similarity clusters arose among expanded TCRs than among controls. A positive correlation with patch test score was shown by PT1 expanded TCR counts.

Of note for this clonotype: Its antigen is still unknown.

Sequencing used whole blood, obtained in connection with sensitization to the hapten diphenylcyclopropenone (DPC). The sequence came from a woman between 18 and 29 years old with alopecia areata. Some clones in this sample may be carry-over from other donors' samples. This chain links TRBV27 with TRBJ2-5; D gene unclear. DNA of the CDR3: TGTGCCAGCAACCCACGAGTGGGCCAAGAGACCCAGTACTTC. Translating it yields CASNPRVGQETQYF.